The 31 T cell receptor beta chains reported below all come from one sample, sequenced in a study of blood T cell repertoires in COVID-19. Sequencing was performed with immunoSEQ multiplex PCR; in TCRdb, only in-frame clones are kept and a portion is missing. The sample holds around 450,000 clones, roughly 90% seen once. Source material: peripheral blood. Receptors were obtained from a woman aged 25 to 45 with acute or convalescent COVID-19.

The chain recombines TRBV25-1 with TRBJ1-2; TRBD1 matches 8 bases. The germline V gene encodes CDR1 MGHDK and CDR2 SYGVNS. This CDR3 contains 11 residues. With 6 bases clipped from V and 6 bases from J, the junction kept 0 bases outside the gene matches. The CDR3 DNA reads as TGTGCCAGCAGGGACAGGGATGGCTACACCTTC. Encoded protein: CASRDRDGYTF.

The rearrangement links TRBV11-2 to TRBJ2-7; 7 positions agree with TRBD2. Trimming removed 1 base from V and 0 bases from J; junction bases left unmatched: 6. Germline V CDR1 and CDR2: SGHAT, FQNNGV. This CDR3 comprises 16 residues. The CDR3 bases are TGTGCCAGCAGCTTAGCCCCAGCGGGGACCTCCTACGAGCAGTACTTC. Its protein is CASSLAPAGTSYEQYF.

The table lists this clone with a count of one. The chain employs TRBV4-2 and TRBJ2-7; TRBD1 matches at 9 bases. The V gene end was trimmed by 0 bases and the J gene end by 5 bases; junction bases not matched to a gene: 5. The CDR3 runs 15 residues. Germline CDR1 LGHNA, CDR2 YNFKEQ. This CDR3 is CASSQDLGQGNEQYF. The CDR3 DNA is TGTGCCAGCAGCCAAGATTTAGGACAGGGGAACGAGCAGTACTTC.

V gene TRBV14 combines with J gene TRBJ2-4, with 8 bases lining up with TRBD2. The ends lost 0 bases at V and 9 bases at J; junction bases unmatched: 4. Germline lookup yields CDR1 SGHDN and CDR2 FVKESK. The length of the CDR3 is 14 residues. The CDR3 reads CASSQEGRGGIQYF. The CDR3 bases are TGTGCCAGCAGCCAAGAGGGCCGGGGGGGCATTCAGTACTTC.

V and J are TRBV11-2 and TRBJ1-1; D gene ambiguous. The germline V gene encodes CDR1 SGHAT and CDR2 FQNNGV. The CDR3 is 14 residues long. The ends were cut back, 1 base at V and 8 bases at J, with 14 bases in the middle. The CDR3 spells CASSLAVTPLEAFF. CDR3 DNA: TGTGCCAGCAGCTTAGCTGTGACACCACTGGAAGCTTTCTTT.

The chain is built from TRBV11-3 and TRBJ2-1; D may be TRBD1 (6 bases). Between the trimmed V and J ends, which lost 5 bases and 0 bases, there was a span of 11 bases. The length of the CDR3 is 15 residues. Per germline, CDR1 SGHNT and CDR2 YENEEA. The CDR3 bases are TGTGCCAGCAGCCAAACAGGGAGCTCCTACAATGAGCAGTTCTTC. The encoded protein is CASSQTGSSYNEQFF.

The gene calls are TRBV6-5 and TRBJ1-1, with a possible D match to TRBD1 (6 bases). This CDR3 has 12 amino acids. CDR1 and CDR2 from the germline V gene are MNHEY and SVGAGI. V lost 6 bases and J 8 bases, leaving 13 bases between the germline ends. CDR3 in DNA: TGTGCCAGCAGAGACTTCGGACAGGAAGCTTTCTTT. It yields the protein CASRDFGQEAFF.

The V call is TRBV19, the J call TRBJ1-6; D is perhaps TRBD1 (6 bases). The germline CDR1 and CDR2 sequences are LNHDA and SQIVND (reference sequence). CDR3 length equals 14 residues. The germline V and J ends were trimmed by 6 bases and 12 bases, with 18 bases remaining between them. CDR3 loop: CASRAGAPIGPLHF. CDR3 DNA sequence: TGTGCCAGTAGGGCAGGGGCGCCCATAGGACCCCTCCACTTT.

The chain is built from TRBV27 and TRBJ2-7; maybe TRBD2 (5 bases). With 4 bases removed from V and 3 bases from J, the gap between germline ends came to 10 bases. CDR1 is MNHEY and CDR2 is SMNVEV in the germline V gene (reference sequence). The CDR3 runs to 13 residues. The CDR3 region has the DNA TGTGCCAGCAGTTCCGGGATCGGCTACGAGCAGTACTTC. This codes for CASSSGIGYEQYF.

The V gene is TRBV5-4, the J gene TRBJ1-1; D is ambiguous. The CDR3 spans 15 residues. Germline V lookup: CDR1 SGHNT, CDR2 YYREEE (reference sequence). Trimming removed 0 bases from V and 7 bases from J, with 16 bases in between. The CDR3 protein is CASSLDRRERDEAFF. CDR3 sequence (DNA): TGTGCCAGCAGCTTGGATCGGCGGGAGAGGGATGAAGCTTTCTTT.

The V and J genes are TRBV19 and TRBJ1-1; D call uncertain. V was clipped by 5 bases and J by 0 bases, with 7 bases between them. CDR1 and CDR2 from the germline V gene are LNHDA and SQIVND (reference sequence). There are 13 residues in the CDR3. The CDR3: CASSFNMNTEAFF. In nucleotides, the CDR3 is TGTGCCAGTAGTTTTAACATGAACACTGAAGCTTTCTTT.

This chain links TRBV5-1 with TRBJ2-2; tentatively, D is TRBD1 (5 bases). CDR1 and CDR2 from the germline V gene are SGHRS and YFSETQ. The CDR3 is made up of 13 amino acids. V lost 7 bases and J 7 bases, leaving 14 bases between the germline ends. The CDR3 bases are TGCGCCAGCGACCAGGGCGACGGCGGGGAGCTGTTTTTT. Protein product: CASDQGDGGELFF. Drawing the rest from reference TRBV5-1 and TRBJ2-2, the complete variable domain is KAGVTQTPRYLIKTRGQQVTLSCSPISGHRSVSWYQQTPGQGLQFLFEYFSETQRNKGNFPGRFSGRQFSNSRSEMNVSTLELGDSALYLCASDQGDGGELFFGEGSRLTVL.

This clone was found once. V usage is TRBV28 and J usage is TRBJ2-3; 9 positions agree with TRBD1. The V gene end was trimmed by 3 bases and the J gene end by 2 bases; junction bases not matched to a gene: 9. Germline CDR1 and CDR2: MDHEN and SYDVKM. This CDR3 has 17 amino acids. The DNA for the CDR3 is TGTGCCAGCAGTTTCCGGGACAGGGTTATTTCCACAGATACGCAGTATTTT. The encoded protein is CASSFRDRVISTDTQYF.

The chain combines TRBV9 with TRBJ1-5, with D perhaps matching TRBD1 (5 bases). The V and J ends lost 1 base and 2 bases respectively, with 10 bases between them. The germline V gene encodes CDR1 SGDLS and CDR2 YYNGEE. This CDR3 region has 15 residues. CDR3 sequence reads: CASSVSGGGNQPQHF. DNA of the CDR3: TGTGCCAGCAGCGTATCTGGAGGGGGCAATCAGCCCCAGCATTTT. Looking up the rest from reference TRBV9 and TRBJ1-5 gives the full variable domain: DSGVTQTPKHLITATGQRVTLRCSPRSGDLSVYWYQQSLDQGLQFLIQYYNGEERAKGNILERFSAQQFPDLHSELNLSSLELGDSALYFCASSVSGGGNQPQHFGDGTRLSIL.

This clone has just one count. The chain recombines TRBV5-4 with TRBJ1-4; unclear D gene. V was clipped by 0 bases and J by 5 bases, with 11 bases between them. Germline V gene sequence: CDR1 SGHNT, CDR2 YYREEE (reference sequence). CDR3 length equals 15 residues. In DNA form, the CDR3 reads TGTGCCAGCAGCTTGGATGGCCTCGTGAATGAAAAACTGTTTTTT. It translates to CASSLDGLVNEKLFF.

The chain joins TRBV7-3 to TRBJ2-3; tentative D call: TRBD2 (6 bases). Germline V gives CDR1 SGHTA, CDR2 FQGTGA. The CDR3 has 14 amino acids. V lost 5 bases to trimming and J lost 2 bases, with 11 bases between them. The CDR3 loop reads CASSDGRYTDTQYF. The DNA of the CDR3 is TGTGCCAGCAGCGACGGGAGATACACAGATACGCAGTATTTT.

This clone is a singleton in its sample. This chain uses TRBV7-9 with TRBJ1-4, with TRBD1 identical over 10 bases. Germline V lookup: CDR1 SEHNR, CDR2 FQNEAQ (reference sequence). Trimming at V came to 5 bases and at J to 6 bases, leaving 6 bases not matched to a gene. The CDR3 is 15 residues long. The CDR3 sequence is CASSDRDRGDEKLFF. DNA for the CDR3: TGTGCCAGCAGCGACCGGGACAGGGGCGATGAAAAACTGTTTTTT.

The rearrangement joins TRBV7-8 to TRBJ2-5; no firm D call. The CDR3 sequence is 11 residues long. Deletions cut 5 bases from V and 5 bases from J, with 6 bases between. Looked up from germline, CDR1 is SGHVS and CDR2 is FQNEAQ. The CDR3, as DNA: TGTGCCAGCAGCCTGTCGGAGACCCAGTACTTC. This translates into CASSLSETQYF.

The CDR3 is CASSVEDNSYEQYF. In DNA form, the CDR3 reads TGTGCCAGCAGCGTAGAGGACAACTCCTACGAGCAGTACTTC. This chain joins TRBV9 and TRBJ2-7, with a possible D match to TRBD1 (5 bases). Germline V gene data show CDR1 as SGDLS and CDR2 as YYNGEE. The CDR3 extends over 14 amino acids. Trimming took off 0 bases at V and 0 bases at J, with 7 bases between the two ends.

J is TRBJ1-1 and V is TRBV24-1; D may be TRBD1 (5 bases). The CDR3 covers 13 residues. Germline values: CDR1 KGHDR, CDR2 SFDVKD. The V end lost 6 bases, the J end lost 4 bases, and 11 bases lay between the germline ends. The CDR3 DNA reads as TGTGCCACCAGTCCCGGGGGAGGCACTGAAGCTTTCTTT. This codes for CATSPGGGTEAFF.

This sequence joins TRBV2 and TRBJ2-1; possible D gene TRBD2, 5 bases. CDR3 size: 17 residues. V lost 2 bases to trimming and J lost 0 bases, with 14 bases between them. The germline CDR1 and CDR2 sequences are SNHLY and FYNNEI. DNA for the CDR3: TGTGCCAGCAGTGAATTGTCAGGACTTTCCTCCTACAATGAGCAGTTCTTC. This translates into CASSELSGLSSYNEQFF. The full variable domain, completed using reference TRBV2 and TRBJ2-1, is EPEVTQTPSHQVTQMGQEVILRCVPISNHLYFYWYRQILGQKVEFLVSFYNNEISEKSEIFDDQFSVERPDGSNFTLKIRSTKLEDSAMYFCASSELSGLSSYNEQFFGPGTRLTVL.

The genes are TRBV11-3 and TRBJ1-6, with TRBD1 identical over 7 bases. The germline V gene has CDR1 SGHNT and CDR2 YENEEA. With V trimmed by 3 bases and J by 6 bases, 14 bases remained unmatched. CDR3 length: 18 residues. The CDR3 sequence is CASSFFLYRGIGNSPLHF. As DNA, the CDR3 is TGTGCCAGCAGCTTCTTCCTATACAGGGGTATTGGTAATTCACCCCTCCACTTT.

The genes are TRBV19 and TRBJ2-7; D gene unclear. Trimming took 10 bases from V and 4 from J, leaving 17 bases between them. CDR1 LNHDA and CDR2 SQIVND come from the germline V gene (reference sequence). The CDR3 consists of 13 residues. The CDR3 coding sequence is TGTGCCACCCAGGAATCCGGTTTGTACGAGCAGTACTTC. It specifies CATQESGLYEQYF.

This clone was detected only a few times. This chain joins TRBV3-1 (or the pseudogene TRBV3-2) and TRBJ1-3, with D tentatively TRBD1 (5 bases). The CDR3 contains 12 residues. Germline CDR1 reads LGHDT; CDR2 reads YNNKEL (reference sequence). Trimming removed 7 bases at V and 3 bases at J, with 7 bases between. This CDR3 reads CASKGVGNTIYF. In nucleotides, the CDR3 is TGTGCCAGCAAAGGGGTTGGAAACACCATATATTTT.

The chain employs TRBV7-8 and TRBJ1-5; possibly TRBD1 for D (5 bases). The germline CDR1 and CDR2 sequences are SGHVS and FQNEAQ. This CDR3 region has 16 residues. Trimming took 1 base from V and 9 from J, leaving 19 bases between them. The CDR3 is CASSLVGSYPGMPQHF. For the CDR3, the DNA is TGTGCCAGCAGCTTAGTGGGCAGCTACCCAGGGATGCCCCAGCATTTT.

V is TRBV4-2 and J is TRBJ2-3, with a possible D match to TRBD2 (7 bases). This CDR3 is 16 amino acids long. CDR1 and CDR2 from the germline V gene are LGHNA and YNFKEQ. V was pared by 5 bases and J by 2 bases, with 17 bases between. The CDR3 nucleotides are TGTGCCAGCAGCGCTTTTGGGGGGGCGACCACAGATACGCAGTATTTT. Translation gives CASSAFGGATTDTQYF.

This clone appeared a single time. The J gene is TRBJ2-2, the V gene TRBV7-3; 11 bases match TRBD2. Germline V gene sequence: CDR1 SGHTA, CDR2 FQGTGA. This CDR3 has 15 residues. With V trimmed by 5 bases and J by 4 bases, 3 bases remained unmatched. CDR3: CASSILAGGTGELFF. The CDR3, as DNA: TGTGCCAGCAGCATTCTAGCGGGGGGCACCGGGGAGCTGTTTTTT.

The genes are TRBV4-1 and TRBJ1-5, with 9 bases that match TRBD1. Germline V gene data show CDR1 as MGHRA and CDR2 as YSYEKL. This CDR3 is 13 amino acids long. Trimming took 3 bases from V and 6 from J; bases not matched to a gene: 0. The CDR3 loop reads CASSQGQGQPQHF. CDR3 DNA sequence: TGCGCCAGCAGCCAGGGACAGGGTCAGCCCCAGCATTTT.

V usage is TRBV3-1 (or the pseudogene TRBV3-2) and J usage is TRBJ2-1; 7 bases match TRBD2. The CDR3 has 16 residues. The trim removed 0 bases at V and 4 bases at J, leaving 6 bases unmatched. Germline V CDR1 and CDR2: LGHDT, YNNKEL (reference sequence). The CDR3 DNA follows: TGTGCCAGCAGCCAAGACGGTTCCGGGGGGTACAATGAGCAGTTCTTC. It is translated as CASSQDGSGGYNEQFF.

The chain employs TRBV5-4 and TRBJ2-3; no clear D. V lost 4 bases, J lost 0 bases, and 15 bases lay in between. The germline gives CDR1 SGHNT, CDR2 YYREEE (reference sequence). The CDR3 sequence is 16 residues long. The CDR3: CASSPGGRPSTDTQYF. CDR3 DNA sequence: TGTGCCAGCAGCCCCGGCGGCCGCCCGAGCACAGATACGCAGTATTTT. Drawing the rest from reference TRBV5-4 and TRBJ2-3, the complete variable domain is ETGVTQSPTHLIKTRGQQVTLRCSSQSGHNTVSWYQQALGQGPQFIFQYYREEENGRGNFPPRFSGLQFPNYSSELNVNALELDDSALYLCASSPGGRPSTDTQYFGPGTRLTVL.

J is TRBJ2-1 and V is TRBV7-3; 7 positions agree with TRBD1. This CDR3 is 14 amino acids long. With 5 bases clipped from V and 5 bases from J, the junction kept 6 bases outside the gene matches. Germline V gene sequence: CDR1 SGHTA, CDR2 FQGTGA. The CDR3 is CASSPTGLNNEQFF. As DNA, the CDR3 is TGTGCCAGCAGCCCGACAGGGTTAAACAATGAGCAGTTCTTC.